This TCR beta chain was found in a study of blood T cell repertoires in COVID-19. On the study more broadly: The United States, Italy and Spain provided the acute and convalescent COVID-19 samples. Nucleic acid was either cDNA or gDNA, and it came from T cells, B-cell-depleted T cells, or PBMCs.

The V end lost 4 bases, the J end lost 5 bases, and 14 bases lay between the germline ends. CDR1 is MNHNY and CDR2 is SVGAGI in the germline V gene (reference sequence). The CDR3 extends over 14 amino acids. Under the authors' procedure: Amplification of reference gene primers provided the estimated nucleated cell counts. Produced via immunoSEQ multiplex PCR; TCRdb's table is partial and in-frame only. V and J calls and clone size are given by that table; D and trimming were obtained from the DNA. The repertoire holds some 190,000 clones, with over 75% as singletons. The sample comprised peripheral blood. The J gene is TRBJ1-1, the V gene TRBV6-6; no definite D call. The sequence was collected from a middle-aged woman who had recovered from COVID-19. The CDR3 region has the DNA TGTGCCAGCAGTTTGCAACAGTCCCAAACTGAAGCTTTCTTT. It translates to CASSLQQSQTEAFF.